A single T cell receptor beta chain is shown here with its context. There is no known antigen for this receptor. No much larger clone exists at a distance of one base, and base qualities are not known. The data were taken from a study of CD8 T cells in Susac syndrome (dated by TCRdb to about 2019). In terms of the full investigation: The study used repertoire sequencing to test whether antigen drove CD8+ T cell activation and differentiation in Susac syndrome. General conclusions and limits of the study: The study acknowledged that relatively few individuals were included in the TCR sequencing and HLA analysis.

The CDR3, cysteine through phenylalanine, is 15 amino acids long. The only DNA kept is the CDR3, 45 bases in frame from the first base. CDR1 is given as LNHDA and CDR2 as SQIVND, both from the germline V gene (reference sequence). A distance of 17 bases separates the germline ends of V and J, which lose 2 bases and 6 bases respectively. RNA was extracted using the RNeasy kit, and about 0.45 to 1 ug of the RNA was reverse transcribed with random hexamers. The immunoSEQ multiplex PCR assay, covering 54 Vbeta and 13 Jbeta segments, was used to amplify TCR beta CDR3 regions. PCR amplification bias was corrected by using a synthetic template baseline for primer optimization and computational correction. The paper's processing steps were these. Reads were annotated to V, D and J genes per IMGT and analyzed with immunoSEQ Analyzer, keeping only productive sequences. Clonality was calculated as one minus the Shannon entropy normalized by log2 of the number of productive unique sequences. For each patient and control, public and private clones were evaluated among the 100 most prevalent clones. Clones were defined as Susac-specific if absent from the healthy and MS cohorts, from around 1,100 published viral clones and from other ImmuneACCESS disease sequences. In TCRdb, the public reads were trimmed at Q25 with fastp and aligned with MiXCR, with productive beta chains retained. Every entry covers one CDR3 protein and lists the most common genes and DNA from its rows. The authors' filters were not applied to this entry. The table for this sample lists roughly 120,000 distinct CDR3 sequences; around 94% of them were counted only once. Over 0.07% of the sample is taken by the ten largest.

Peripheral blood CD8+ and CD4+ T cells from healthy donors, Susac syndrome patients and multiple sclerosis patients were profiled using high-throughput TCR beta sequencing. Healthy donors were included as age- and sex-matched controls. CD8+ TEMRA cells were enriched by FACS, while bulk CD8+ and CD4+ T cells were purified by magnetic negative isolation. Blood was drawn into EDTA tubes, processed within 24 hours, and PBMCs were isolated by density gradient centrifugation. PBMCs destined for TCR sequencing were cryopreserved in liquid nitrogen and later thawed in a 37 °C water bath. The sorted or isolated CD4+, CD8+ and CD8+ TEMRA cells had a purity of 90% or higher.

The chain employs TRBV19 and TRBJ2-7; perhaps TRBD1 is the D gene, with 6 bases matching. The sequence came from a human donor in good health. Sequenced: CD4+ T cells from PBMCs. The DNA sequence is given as TGTGCCAGTAGTATAAGGGGTACAGGGACGGGCGAGCAGTACTTC. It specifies CASSIRGTGTGEQYF.